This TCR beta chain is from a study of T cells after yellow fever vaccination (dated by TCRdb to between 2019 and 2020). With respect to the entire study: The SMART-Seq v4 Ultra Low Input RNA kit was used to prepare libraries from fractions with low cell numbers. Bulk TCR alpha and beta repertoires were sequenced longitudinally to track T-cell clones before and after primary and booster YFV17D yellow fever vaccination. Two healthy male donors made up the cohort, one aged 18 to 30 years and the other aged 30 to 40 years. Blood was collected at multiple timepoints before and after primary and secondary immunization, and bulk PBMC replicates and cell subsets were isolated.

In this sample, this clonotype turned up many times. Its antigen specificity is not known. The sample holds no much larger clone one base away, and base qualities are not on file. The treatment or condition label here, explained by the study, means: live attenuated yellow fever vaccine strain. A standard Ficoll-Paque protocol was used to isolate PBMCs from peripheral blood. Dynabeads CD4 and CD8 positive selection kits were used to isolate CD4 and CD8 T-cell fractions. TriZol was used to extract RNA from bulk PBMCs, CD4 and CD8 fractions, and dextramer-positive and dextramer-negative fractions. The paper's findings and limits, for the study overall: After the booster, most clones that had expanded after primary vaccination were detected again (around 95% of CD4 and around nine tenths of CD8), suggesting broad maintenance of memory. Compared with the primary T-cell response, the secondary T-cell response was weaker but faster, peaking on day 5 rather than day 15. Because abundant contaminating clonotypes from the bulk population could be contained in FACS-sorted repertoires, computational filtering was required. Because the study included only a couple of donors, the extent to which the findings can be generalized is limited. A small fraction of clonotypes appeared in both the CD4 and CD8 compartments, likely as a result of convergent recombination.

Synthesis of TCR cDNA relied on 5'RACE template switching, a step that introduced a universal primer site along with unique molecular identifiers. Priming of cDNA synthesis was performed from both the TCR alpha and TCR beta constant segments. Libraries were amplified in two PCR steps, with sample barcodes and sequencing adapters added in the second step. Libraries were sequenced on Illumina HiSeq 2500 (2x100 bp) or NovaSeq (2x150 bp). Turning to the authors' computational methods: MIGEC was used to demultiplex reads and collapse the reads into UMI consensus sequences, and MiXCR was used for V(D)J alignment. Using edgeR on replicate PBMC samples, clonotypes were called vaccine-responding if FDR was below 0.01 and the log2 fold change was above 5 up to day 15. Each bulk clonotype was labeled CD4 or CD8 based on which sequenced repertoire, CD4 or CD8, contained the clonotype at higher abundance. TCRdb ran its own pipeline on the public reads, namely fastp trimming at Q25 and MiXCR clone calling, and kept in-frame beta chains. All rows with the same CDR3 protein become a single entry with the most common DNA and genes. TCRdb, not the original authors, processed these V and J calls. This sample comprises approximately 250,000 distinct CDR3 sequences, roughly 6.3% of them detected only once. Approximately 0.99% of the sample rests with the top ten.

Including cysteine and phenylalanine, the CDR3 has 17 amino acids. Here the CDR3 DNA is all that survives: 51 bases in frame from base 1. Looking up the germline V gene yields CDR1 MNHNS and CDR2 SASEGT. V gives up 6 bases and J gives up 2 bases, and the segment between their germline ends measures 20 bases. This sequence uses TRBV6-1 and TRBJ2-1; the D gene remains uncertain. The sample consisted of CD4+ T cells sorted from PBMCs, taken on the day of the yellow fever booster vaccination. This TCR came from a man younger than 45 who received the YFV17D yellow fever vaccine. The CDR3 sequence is CASRETFDTVTYNEQFF. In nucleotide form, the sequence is TGTGCCAGCAGGGAAACATTCGACACAGTAACCTACAATGAGCAGTTCTTC.